This TCR beta chain was captured in a study of blood T cell repertoires in COVID-19. Authors' methods: Cell counts per sample came from amplifying reference gene primers. TCRdb keeps only in-frame clones here, not all; method: immunoSEQ multiplex PCR. V, J and clone size derive from that table, while D and trimming were established from the DNA sequence. The table shows 300,000 to 400,000 clones, with 90% occurring only once. Per germline, CDR1 SGHRS and CDR2 YFSETQ. The CDR3 is made up of 14 amino acids. V was pared by 2 bases and J by 1 base, with 9 bases between. The chain joins TRBV5-1 to TRBJ1-1; D gene unclear. The sequence came from a woman aged 30 to 39 who had been exposed to COVID-19. The material sequenced was PBMCs or T cells enriched from blood (not recorded which). The DNA for the CDR3 is TGCGCCAGCAGCTTTCAAAATCCGAACACTGAAGCTTTCTTT. This translates into CASSFQNPNTEAFF.